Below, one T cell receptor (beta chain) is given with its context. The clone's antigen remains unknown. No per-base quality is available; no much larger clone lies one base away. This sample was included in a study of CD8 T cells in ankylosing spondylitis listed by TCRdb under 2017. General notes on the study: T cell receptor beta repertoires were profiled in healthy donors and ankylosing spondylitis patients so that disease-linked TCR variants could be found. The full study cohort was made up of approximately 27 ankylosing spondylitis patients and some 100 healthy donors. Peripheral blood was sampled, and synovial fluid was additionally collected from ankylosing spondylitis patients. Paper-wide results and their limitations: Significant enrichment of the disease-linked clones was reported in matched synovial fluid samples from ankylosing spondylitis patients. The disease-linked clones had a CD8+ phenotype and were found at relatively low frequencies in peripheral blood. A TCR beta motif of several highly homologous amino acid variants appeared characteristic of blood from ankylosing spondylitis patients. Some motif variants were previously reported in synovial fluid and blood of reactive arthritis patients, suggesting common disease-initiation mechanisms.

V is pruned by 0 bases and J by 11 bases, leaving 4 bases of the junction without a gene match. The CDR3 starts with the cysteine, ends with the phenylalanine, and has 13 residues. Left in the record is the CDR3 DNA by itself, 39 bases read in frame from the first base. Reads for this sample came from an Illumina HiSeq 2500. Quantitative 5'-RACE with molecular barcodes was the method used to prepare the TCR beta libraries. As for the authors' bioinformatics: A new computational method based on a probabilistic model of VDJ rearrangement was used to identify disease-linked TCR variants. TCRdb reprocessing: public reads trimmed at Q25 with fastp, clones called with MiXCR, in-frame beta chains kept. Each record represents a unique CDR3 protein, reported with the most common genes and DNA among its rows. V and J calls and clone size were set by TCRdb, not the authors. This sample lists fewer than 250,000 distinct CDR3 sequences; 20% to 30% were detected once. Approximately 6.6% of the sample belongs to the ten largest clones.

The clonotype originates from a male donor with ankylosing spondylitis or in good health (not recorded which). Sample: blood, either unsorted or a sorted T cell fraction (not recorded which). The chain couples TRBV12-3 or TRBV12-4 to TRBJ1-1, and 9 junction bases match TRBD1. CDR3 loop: CASSLAGTGLAFF. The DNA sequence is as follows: TGTGCCAGCAGTTTAGCCGGGACAGGGCTCGCTTTCTTT.